A selection of T cell receptor beta chains follows, all from one sample in a study of response to subunit inactivated influenza vaccine. TCRdb itself ran the RT-PCR reads through MiXCR, one entry per CDR3 protein. Of about 520,000 distinct CDR3 sequences in the sample, 25% were seen once. This specimen was CD4+ T cells sorted from PBMCs, taken about 5 days after vaccination. The receptor source for this set is a man in his forties or fifties who received an inactivated influenza vaccine. Each CDR3 is given with its conserved first and last residue. A D gene is named only where the DNA matches it firmly. The size entry is marked missing in some rows and otherwise reads once, few, many or a size class.

j_call,d_call,v_call,clone_size,cdr3_nt,cdr3_aa
TRBJ1-6,-,TRBV20-1,few,TGCAGTGCTAGAGATCCGGGGAAGAATTCACCCCTCCACTTT,CSARDPGKNSPLHF
TRBJ2-5,TRBD2,TRBV20-1,-,TGCAGTGCAACTAGCGGGAGAGATATGGAGACCCAGTACTTC,CSATSGRDMETQYF
TRBJ1-1,-,TRBV28,many,TGTGCCAGCAGCAGACAGATTAACACTGAAGCTTTCTTT,CASSRQINTEAFF
TRBJ2-1,-,TRBV4-1,-,TGCGCCAGCAGCCAAGGAGGGATTAGCTCCTACAATGAGCAGTTCTTC,CASSQGGISSYNEQFF
TRBJ2-7,-,TRBV3-1,-,TGTGCCAGCAGCCACCACTCCTACGAGCAGTACTTC,CASSHHSYEQYF
TRBJ2-3,TRBD2,TRBV10-3,-,TGTGCCATCAGAGAACTAGCGGGTGGAGATACGCAGTATTTT,CAIRELAGGDTQYF
TRBJ1-1,-,TRBV5-1,-,TGCGCCAGCAGCATGACACAGGGGAACACTGAAGCTTTCTTT,CASSMTQGNTEAFF
TRBJ2-5,-,TRBV7-9,-,TGTGCCAGCAGCTTAGCCGGGACACCTCATGAGGACCAGTACTTC,CASSLAGTPHEDQYF
TRBJ2-1,TRBD2,TRBV4-3,-,TGCGCCAGCAGCCGACTAGCGGGGACCAATGAGCAGTTCTTC,CASSRLAGTNEQFF
TRBJ2-3,-,TRBV5-1,few,TGCGCCAGCAGCTTGGCCGGCGGACACGGAGATACGCAGTATTTT,CASSLAGGHGDTQYF
TRBJ2-5,-,TRBV6-5,once,TGTGCCAGCAGTTACGCCCAGGGAAGGAGGACCCAGTACTTC,CASSYAQGRRTQYF
TRBJ2-2,-,TRBV29-1,few,TGCAGCTTTCAGACCGGCGGGGAGCTGTTTTTT,CSFQTGGELFF
TRBJ2-5,-,TRBV4-3,-,TGCGCCAGCAGCCAAGATTTGCGTGGAGAGACCCAGTACTTC,CASSQDLRGETQYF
TRBJ1-5,-,TRBV21-1,-,TGTGCCAGCAGCGTACCGGGACAGTCGGCCTACAATCAGCCCCAGCATTTT,CASSVPGQSAYNQPQHF